The TCR beta chain under discussion was sequenced for a study of cytomegalovirus exposure and HLA in healthy donors. The wider study: The same platform was used for the roughly 120 validation repertoires as for the 600 to 700 first-cohort repertoires, as reported in a later analysis. Study-level results: The authors listed around 150 TCR beta chains as cytomegalovirus-associated. Rarity characterized most TCR sequences, yet some public TCRs appeared in many donors.

Separate from the roughly 700-subject first cohort, the roughly 120-subject validation cohort was the one that the donors belonged to. Trimming shortened V by 4 bases and J by 0 bases, and 10 bases separated the two germline ends. The CDR3 contains 14 residues. Germline CDR1 and CDR2: MNHNS and SASEGT. The repertoire was sequenced with immunoSEQ multiplex PCR; TCRdb's copy has only in-frame clones and lacks some. The sample consists of 55,000 to 80,000 clones, just under 95% of them appearing once. Notes on this clone: Its antigen is still unknown.

The sample comprised PBMCs. The chain combines TRBV6-1 with TRBJ2-7, with D tentatively TRBD2 (5 bases). The receptor comes from a woman aged 18-30 years in good health and CMV-seropositive. In nucleotides, the CDR3 is TGTGCCAGCAGTGGGAGACGGGACTCCTACGAGCAGTACTTC. It codes for CASSGRRDSYEQYF.